The 16 T cell receptor beta chains below were found in one sample sequenced in a study of cytotoxic CD8 clonotypes in ibrutinib-treated CLL. Clones were read by immunoSEQ multiplex PCR, and TCRdb kept only the in-frame ones, dropping some. The repertoire holds roughly 30,000 clones, with 76% as singletons. Specimen: PBMCs, collected after 36 months of ibrutinib treatment. These receptor sequences come from a human donor with chronic lymphocytic leukemia.

The genes are TRBV15 and TRBJ1-6; D not certain. This CDR3 is built from 13 residues. Germline V lookup: CDR1 LNHNV, CDR2 YYDKDF (reference sequence). V lost 3 bases and J 7 bases, leaving 7 bases between the germline ends. For the CDR3, the DNA is TGTGCCACCAGCAGTATGGGGAATTCACCCCTCCACTTT. Translation gives CATSSMGNSPLHF.

The rearrangement joins TRBV4-1 to TRBJ2-3, with D perhaps TRBD2 (6 bases). The CDR3 is made up of 12 amino acids. Trimming removed 4 bases from V and 8 bases from J, with 10 bases in between. Germline values: CDR1 MGHRA, CDR2 YSYEKL. The chain's CDR3 is CASSLARGTQYF. The CDR3 coding sequence is TGCGCCAGCAGCCTCGCGCGGGGTACGCAGTATTTT.

V and J are TRBV5-4 and TRBJ2-7; the match to TRBD1 covers 10 bases. With V trimmed by 4 bases and J by 7 bases, 5 bases remained unmatched. Per the germline V gene, CDR1 is SGHNT and CDR2 is YYREEE (reference sequence). The CDR3 covers 13 residues. The CDR3 DNA reads TGTGCCAGCAGCGCCGGGACAGGGGCAGAGCAGTACTTC. Its protein product is CASSAGTGAEQYF.

The rearrangement joins TRBV19 to TRBJ2-7, with a weak D call TRBD1 (5 bases). The CDR3 consists of 13 residues. V was shortened by 6 bases and J by 2 bases, with 11 bases between the two germline ends. Germline V CDR1 and CDR2: LNHDA, SQIVND (reference sequence). In DNA form, the CDR3 reads TGTGCCAGTAGACAGGTAGGGACCTACGAGCAGTACTTC. Protein product: CASRQVGTYEQYF.

The CDR3 sequence is CASSPQQVGTGELFF. CDR3 in DNA: TGCGCCAGCAGCCCCCAGCAGGTGGGGACCGGGGAGCTGTTTTTT. The gene calls are TRBV5-1 and TRBJ2-2, with D uncertain. The CDR3 spans 15 residues. Germline V lookup: CDR1 SGHRS, CDR2 YFSETQ. Deletions cut 4 bases from V and 5 bases from J, with 15 bases between.

The chain links TRBV6-1 to TRBJ2-7, with a tentative D call TRBD1 (5 bases). The length of the CDR3 is 13 residues. Germline CDR1 and CDR2: MNHNS and SASEGT. Trimming removed 4 bases at V and 1 base at J, with 8 bases between. CDR3 DNA: TGTGCCAGCAGTGTTACAGGATCCTACGAGCAGTACTTC. Residues: CASSVTGSYEQYF.

The chain carries TRBV14 and TRBJ2-7; D is unresolved. The CDR3 spans 15 residues. The germline V gene encodes CDR1 SGHDN and CDR2 FVKESK. The V end lost 1 base, the J end lost 4 bases, and 14 bases lay between the germline ends. The CDR3 reads CASSQGFDPFYEQYF. The CDR3 DNA is TGTGCCAGCAGCCAAGGGTTCGATCCTTTTTACGAGCAGTACTTC.

V usage is TRBV7-8 and J usage is TRBJ2-7, with a tentative D call TRBD2 (5 bases). This CDR3 region has 12 residues. V lost 5 bases to trimming and J lost 6 bases, with 11 bases between them. The germline V gene encodes CDR1 SGHVS and CDR2 FQNEAQ. The CDR3 reads CASSPFGVEQYF. The DNA of the CDR3 is TGTGCCAGCAGCCCCTTCGGGGTCGAGCAGTACTTC.

This chain links TRBV7-8 with TRBJ2-1, with 15 bases fitting TRBD2. This CDR3 is 15 amino acids long. Germline lookup yields CDR1 SGHVS and CDR2 FQNEAQ. V shed 5 bases, J shed 9 bases, and the junction held 5 bases outside the gene matches. The CDR3 is CASSPGTSGGIEQFF. The CDR3 DNA reads as TGTGCCAGCAGCCCCGGGACTAGCGGGGGGATTGAGCAGTTCTTC.

The chain joins TRBV5-4 to TRBJ2-1, with a weak D call TRBD1 (7 bases). V lost 4 bases, J lost 7 bases, and 15 bases lay in between. The length of the CDR3 is 14 residues. Germline V gene data show CDR1 as SGHNT and CDR2 as YYREEE (reference sequence). CDR3 sequence reads: CASSPGQEGNEQFF. CDR3 DNA sequence: TGTGCCAGCAGCCCAGGACAGGAGGGGAATGAGCAGTTCTTC.

Here the CDR3 reads CASSAGMNTEAFF. The CDR3 bases are TGTGCCAGCAGCGCAGGGATGAACACTGAAGCTTTCTTT. The chain carries TRBV7-8 and TRBJ1-1; D may be TRBD1 (5 bases). Trimming stripped 5 bases from V and 0 bases from J, with 7 bases between. The CDR3 contains 13 residues. Germline V gene lookup returns CDR1 SGHVS and CDR2 FQNEAQ.

This sequence joins TRBV9 and TRBJ2-5; TRBD1 is a possible D gene (6 bases). This CDR3 is 13 amino acids long. Deletions cut 4 bases from V and 5 bases from J, with 12 bases between. Germline CDR1 and CDR2: SGDLS and YYNGEE. CDR3 DNA sequence: TGTGCCAGCAGCACTACAGGGTGGGAGACCCAGTACTTC. Residues: CASSTTGWETQYF.

In nucleotides, the CDR3 is TGCGCCAGCAGCCCCATCGAGCGGGGGGCGAGATCTCACGAGCAGTACTTC. Protein: CASSPIERGARSHEQYF. The gene calls are TRBV4-1 and TRBJ2-7, with 9 bases aligning to TRBD2. The CDR3 sequence is 17 residues long. The V gene end was trimmed by 4 bases and the J gene end by 5 bases; junction bases not matched to a gene: 15. CDR1 is MGHRA, CDR2 YSYEKL, per germline.

The chain couples TRBV6-6 to TRBJ1-2; D remains ambiguous. There are 14 residues in the CDR3. In germline, CDR1 is MNHNY, CDR2 SVGAGI (reference sequence). V lost 1 base and J 6 bases, leaving 12 bases between the germline ends. The CDR3 bases are TGTGCCAGCAGTTACTACGGCCAAGTAGATGGCTACACCTTC. Its translation is CASSYYGQVDGYTF.

This chain links TRBV9 with TRBJ1-3; D is possibly TRBD1 (5 bases). The ends were cut back, 2 bases at V and 0 bases at J, with 9 bases in the middle. CDR1 and CDR2 from the germline V gene are SGDLS and YYNGEE. The CDR3 spans 15 residues. CDR3 DNA sequence: TGTGCCAGCAGCGTTGAGGGGTTCTCTGGAAACACCATATATTTT. This sequence encodes CASSVEGFSGNTIYF.

The chain is built from TRBV4-1 and TRBJ1-2, with D possibly being TRBD1 (5 bases). V gave up 1 base and J gave up 7 bases, with 10 bases separating them. The CDR3 has 13 amino acids. Per germline, CDR1 MGHRA and CDR2 YSYEKL. The CDR3 DNA is TGCGCCAGCAGCCAAGGGAGGAGGGGTGGCTACACCTTC. Its translation is CASSQGRRGGYTF.